Listed here are 32 T cell receptor beta chains from one sample, sequenced in a study of cytomegalovirus exposure and HLA in healthy donors. Primers included in the PCR were 60 Vbeta and 13 Jbeta primers. Assay: immunoSEQ multiplex PCR; the TCRdb copy retains only in-frame clones and omits some. The top ten clones hold less than 1.6% of a sample with fewer than 200,000 clones, about 65% of them seen once. The sequencing sample was made of PBMCs. These receptor sequences come from a girl aged 10 to 17 in good health and CMV-seronegative.

The chain links TRBV9 to TRBJ1-2; TRBD1 might be the D (6 bases). This CDR3 is 13 amino acids long. Germline assignment: CDR1 SGDLS and CDR2 YYNGEE. The ends were cut back, 7 bases at V and 4 bases at J, with 14 bases in the middle. CDR3 DNA sequence: TGTGCCAGCCGGACAGCCAACCCCTATGGCTACACCTTC. It is translated as CASRTANPYGYTF.

The chain employs TRBV7-9 and TRBJ1-1, with 7 bases fitting TRBD1. CDR1 is SEHNR, CDR2 FQNEAQ, per germline (reference sequence). Germline trimming cut 5 bases from V and 1 base from J; bases unmatched to any gene: 7. This CDR3 has 15 residues. The DNA for the CDR3 is TGTGCCAGCAGCGTCCGACAGGGTCAGAACACTGAAGCTTTCTTT. Translated, it gives CASSVRQGQNTEAFF.

This clone was observed a few times. CDR3 bases: TGCGCCAGCAGCAACCAGGTGGACAGCAGCGGCTACACCTTC. Translating gives CASSNQVDSSGYTF. The chain is built from TRBV4-1 and TRBJ1-2; D is possibly TRBD1 (6 bases). CDR1 and CDR2 (germline): MGHRA, YSYEKL. CDR3 length: 14 amino acids. V was shortened by 5 bases and J by 8 bases, with 18 bases between the two germline ends.

The V and J genes are TRBV6-4 and TRBJ2-2; a weak D match, TRBD1 (6 bases). Germline loops: CDR1 MRHNA, CDR2 SNTAGT. Trimming pared 5 bases from V and 7 bases from J, leaving 11 bases between. CDR3 size: 13 residues. The CDR3 loop is CASSSTGNGELFF. CDR3 nucleotides: TGTGCCAGCAGTAGCACAGGGAACGGGGAGCTGTTTTTT.

The chain recombines TRBV30 with TRBJ1-3, with D perhaps matching TRBD1 (6 bases). Germline assignment: CDR1 GTSNPN and CDR2 SVGIG (reference sequence). V lost 5 bases to trimming and J lost 4 bases, with 15 bases between them. The CDR3 sequence is 14 residues long. In DNA form, the CDR3 reads TGTGCCTGGGGGGGCATGGGCTCCGGAAACACCATATATTTT. As protein: CAWGGMGSGNTIYF. Full variable domain (rest looked up from reference TRBV30 and TRBJ1-3): SQTIHQWPATLVQPVGSPLSLECTVEGTSNPNLYWYRQAAGRGLQLLFYSVGIGQISSEVPQNLSASRPQDRQFILSSKKLLLSDSGFYLCAWGGMGSGNTIYFGEGSWLTVV.

The J gene is TRBJ1-2, the V gene TRBV6-5; 7 bases are a match to TRBD1. V gave up 4 bases and J gave up 3 bases; unmatched junction bases: 8. This CDR3 region has 15 residues. Germline assignment: CDR1 MNHEY and CDR2 SVGAGI. The CDR3 loop is CASSSFRTGDYGYTF. CDR3 DNA: TGTGCCAGCAGTTCCTTCAGGACAGGCGACTATGGCTACACCTTC.

The chain uses TRBV5-6 and TRBJ1-1, with 8 positions matching TRBD1. The CDR3 runs 14 residues. The germline gives CDR1 SGHDT, CDR2 YYEEEE. With V trimmed by 4 bases and J by 1 base, 3 bases remained unmatched. The chain's CDR3 is CASSLQGGNTEAFF. The CDR3 region has the DNA TGTGCCAGCAGCCTACAGGGGGGGAACACTGAAGCTTTCTTT. The variable domain in full, completed from reference TRBV5-6 and TRBJ1-1, reads DAGVTQSPTHLIKTRGQQVTLRCSPKSGHDTVSWYQQALGQGPQFIFQYYEEEERQRGNFPDRFSGHQFPNYSSELNVNALLLGDSALYLCASSLQGGNTEAFFGQGTRLTVV.

The chain couples TRBV7-3 to TRBJ1-1; 8 nucleotides agree with TRBD1. Unmatched junction bases numbered 9, after V lost 4 bases and J lost 11 bases. The CDR3 consists of 13 residues. Germline CDR1 reads SGHTA; CDR2 reads FQGTGA. CDR3 loop: CASSSDRGGRAFF. The CDR3, as DNA: TGTGCCAGCAGCTCCGACAGGGGAGGACGGGCTTTCTTT.

This chain connects TRBV5-1 to TRBJ2-7, with D perhaps matching TRBD2 (5 bases). The CDR3 totals 13 residues. From germline, CDR1 is SGHRS and CDR2 YFSETQ. Trimming stripped 6 bases from V and 5 bases from J, with 15 bases between. This CDR3 is CASTRGYSHEQYF. The CDR3 DNA reads as TGCGCCAGCACGAGAGGGTATTCCCACGAGCAGTACTTC.

This rearrangement joins TRBV19 to TRBJ2-7; TRBD1 matches 9 bases. There are 12 residues in the CDR3. Germline trimming cut 5 bases from V and 4 bases from J; bases unmatched to any gene: 0. Germline V lookup: CDR1 LNHDA, CDR2 SQIVND (reference sequence). The CDR3 DNA is TGTGCCAGTAGTGACAGGGGGTACGAGCAGTACTTC. Translated: CASSDRGYEQYF.

This sequence joins TRBV11-3 and TRBJ1-1, with D possibly being TRBD1 (5 bases). Trimming cost V 5 bases and J 4 bases, with 14 bases left between them. The CDR3 extends over 14 amino acids. The V gene's germline CDR1 is SGHNT and CDR2 YENEEA. CDR3 bases: TGTGCCAGCAGCCCGACGGGGGGACTCACTGAAGCTTTCTTT. Its protein product is CASSPTGGLTEAFF.

The V gene is TRBV19, the J gene TRBJ1-5; 9 positions match TRBD1. With 7 bases clipped from V and 1 base from J, the junction kept 2 bases outside the gene matches. CDR3 length: 14 amino acids. CDR1 is LNHDA, CDR2 SQIVND, per germline (reference sequence). The CDR3 DNA sequence: TGTGCCAGTACCACAGGGGGCAGCAATCAGCCCCAGCATTTT. This sequence encodes CASTTGGSNQPQHF.

The chain carries TRBV5-1 and TRBJ2-2; TRBD1 is a possible D gene (6 bases). Trimming took 7 bases from V and 1 from J, leaving 14 bases between them. CDR3 length: 15 residues. CDR1 and CDR2 from the germline V gene are SGHRS and YFSETQ. For the CDR3, the DNA is TGCGCCAGCTCCGACGTGACAGGGAACACCGGGGAGCTGTTTTTT. Translated, it gives CASSDVTGNTGELFF.

The chain recombines TRBV18 with TRBJ2-7; 12 bases line up with TRBD1. The CDR3 totals 16 residues. CDR1 is KGHSH and CDR2 is LQKENI in the germline V gene. Trimming took 8 bases from V and 2 from J; bases not matched to a gene: 10. Written as DNA, the CDR3 is TGTGCCAGCCGGGGGCTCGGGACAGGGGGCACCTACGAGCAGTACTTC. Translated: CASRGLGTGGTYEQYF.

The J gene is TRBJ1-2, the V gene TRBV6-1; no reliable D call. Trimming shortened V by 9 bases and J by 5 bases, and 10 bases separated the two germline ends. This CDR3 is built from 11 residues. Looked up from germline, CDR1 is MNHNS and CDR2 is SASEGT. Here the CDR3 reads CASTRDYGYTF. CDR3 DNA sequence: TGTGCCAGTACTAGAGATTATGGCTACACCTTC.

The table lists this clone with a count of one. This chain connects TRBV7-8 to TRBJ2-7; 9 nucleotides line up with TRBD1. The CDR3 is 17 amino acids. Germline-derived CDR1 and CDR2 are SGHVS and FQNEAQ. J was trimmed by 0 bases and V by 3 bases; bases with no gene match: 9. CDR3: CASSLRQGEGGSYEQYF. The CDR3 DNA reads TGTGCCAGCAGCTTGAGACAGGGGGAAGGTGGCTCCTACGAGCAGTACTTC.

The rearrangement joins TRBV19 to TRBJ1-1; D is unclear. Germline V gene data show CDR1 as LNHDA and CDR2 as SQIVND (reference sequence). Trimming left V 3 bases short and J 3 bases short, with 5 bases between. The CDR3 runs 12 residues. CDR3 coding DNA: TGTGCCAGTAGTATGCGATACACTGAAGCTTTCTTT. It codes for CASSMRYTEAFF.

The chain employs TRBV6-5 and TRBJ2-5; 9 bases align to TRBD2. In germline, CDR1 is MNHEY, CDR2 SVGAGI. V was clipped by 6 bases and J by 4 bases; unmatched bases: 6. This CDR3 has 14 residues. CDR3 nucleotide sequence: TGTGCCAGCAGGGACAGTAGCGGGGGAGAGACCCAGTACTTC. Amino acid sequence: CASRDSSGGETQYF.

V and J are TRBV5-1 and TRBJ1-3, with TRBD1 matching over 7 bases. Germline V gene sequence: CDR1 SGHRS, CDR2 YFSETQ. Unmatched junction bases numbered 8, after V lost 6 bases and J lost 2 bases. The CDR3 extends over 15 amino acids. For the CDR3, the DNA is TGCGCCAGCACGGCTGGGACAGAACCTGGAAACACCATATATTTT. Translating it yields CASTAGTEPGNTIYF.

This chain uses TRBV2 with TRBJ1-1; no clear D. The CDR3 sequence is 11 residues long. The V gene's germline CDR1 is SNHLY and CDR2 FYNNEI. CDR3: CAYQRGTEAFF. The DNA of the CDR3 is TGTGCTTACCAGCGGGGCACTGAAGCTTTCTTT.

The chain couples TRBV4-2 to TRBJ2-1; 9 bases map to TRBD2. There are 16 residues in the CDR3. Germline-derived CDR1 and CDR2 are LGHNA and YNFKEQ. The ends lost 1 base at V and 8 bases at J; junction bases unmatched: 9. CDR3 DNA: TGTGCCAGCAGCCAAGTAAGCGGGGGGTCCGAGTATGAGCAGTTCTTC. Translated: CASSQVSGGSEYEQFF.

The chain combines TRBV7-8 with TRBJ2-5; unclear D gene. The V end was cut by 1 base, the J end by 5 bases, with 11 bases between. Germline V gives CDR1 SGHVS, CDR2 FQNEAQ. The CDR3 is made up of 14 amino acids. The CDR3 nucleotides are TGTGCCAGCAGCTTAGGGTTACTGGAGGAGACCCAGTACTTC. Translating it yields CASSLGLLEETQYF. Variable domain in full (rest from reference TRBV7-8 and TRBJ2-5): GAGVSQSPRYKVAKRGQDVALRCDPISGHVSLFWYQQALGQGPEFLTYFQNEAQLDKSGLPSDRFFAERPEGSVSTLKIQRTQQEDSAVYLCASSLGLLEETQYFGPGTRLLVL.

V is TRBV2 and J is TRBJ1-5; D perhaps matches TRBD1 (6 bases). This CDR3 is 15 amino acids long. Germline V gives CDR1 SNHLY, CDR2 FYNNEI. V shed 2 bases and J shed 7 bases, with 15 bases lying between them. DNA of the CDR3: TGTGCCAGCAGTGAATGGGACACAAGGCACCAGCCCCAGCATTTT. Translating gives CASSEWDTRHQPQHF.

This clone was observed a single time. The gene calls are TRBV2 and TRBJ2-5; 9 positions agree with TRBD2. The junction had 11 bases not matched to a gene; V was cut back by 5 bases and J by 7 bases. From germline, CDR1 is SNHLY and CDR2 FYNNEI. The CDR3 has 15 amino acids. The CDR3 is CASSSLASGEGTQYF. CDR3 DNA: TGTGCCAGCAGTTCCTTGGCTAGCGGGGAGGGGACCCAGTACTTC.

The chain has TRBV19 and TRBJ1-6; D unresolved. The CDR3 covers 17 residues. The V and J ends lost 0 bases and 0 bases respectively, with 9 bases between them. Germline values: CDR1 LNHDA, CDR2 SQIVND (reference sequence). The CDR3 is CASSIDHGSSYNSPLHF. The DNA of the CDR3 is TGTGCCAGTAGTATAGATCATGGTAGCTCCTATAATTCACCCCTCCACTTT.

Here the CDR3 reads CASSSDRGPYNEQFF. In DNA form, the CDR3 reads TGTGCCAGCAGTTCGGACAGGGGCCCCTACAATGAGCAGTTCTTC. V and J are TRBV27 and TRBJ2-1, with TRBD1 matching over 9 bases. Germline values: CDR1 MNHEY, CDR2 SMNVEV (reference sequence). There are 15 residues in the CDR3. V lost 4 bases, J lost 2 bases, and 3 bases stayed unmatched.

On this clone itself: The sample has other DNA sequences that encode this CDR3 too. The chain couples TRBV19 to TRBJ2-5; no firm D call. Germline V gene lookup returns CDR1 LNHDA and CDR2 SQIVND (reference sequence). Trimming pared 3 bases from V and 1 base from J, leaving 9 bases between. This CDR3 region has 14 residues. The CDR3 loop reads CASSITGGQETQYF. As DNA, the CDR3 is TGTGCCAGTAGTATTACTGGCGGCCAAGAGACCCAGTACTTC. The whole variable domain, filled in from reference TRBV19 and TRBJ2-5, reads DGGITQSPKYLFRKEGQNVTLSCEQNLNHDAMYWYRQDPGQGLRLIYYSQIVNDFQKGDIAEGYSVSREKKESFPLTVTSAQKNPTAFYLCASSITGGQETQYFGPGTRLLVL.

The chain combines TRBV7-3 with TRBJ1-3; no clear D. V shed 6 bases and J shed 0 bases, with 9 bases lying between them. The CDR3 extends over 14 amino acids. Germline CDR1 SGHTA, CDR2 FQGTGA. This CDR3 reads CASSPTNSGNTIYF. The CDR3 bases are TGTGCCAGCAGTCCGACAAACTCTGGAAACACCATATATTTT.

The chain couples TRBV15 to TRBJ1-2, with D possibly being TRBD1 (6 bases). CDR3 length equals 15 residues. Germline-derived CDR1 and CDR2 are LNHNV and YYDKDF (reference sequence). Trimming pared 1 base from V and 4 bases from J, leaving 13 bases between. The CDR3 DNA sequence: TGTGCCACCAGCAGAGTGTCAGGGGATTCCTATGGCTACACCTTC. Translated, it gives CATSRVSGDSYGYTF.

J is TRBJ1-5 and V is TRBV30; TRBD1 agrees at 9 bases. In germline, CDR1 is GTSNPN, CDR2 SVGIG (reference sequence). The V gene end was trimmed by 0 bases and the J gene end by 7 bases; junction bases not matched to a gene: 13. The CDR3 covers 17 residues. The CDR3: CAWSVPGQGGYRQPQHF. DNA for the CDR3: TGTGCCTGGAGTGTCCCGGGACAGGGTGGGTATAGGCAGCCCCAGCATTTT.

This chain uses TRBV2 with TRBJ1-6, with 7 bases aligning to TRBD1. Unmatched junction bases numbered 9, after V lost 11 bases and J lost 5 bases. The germline V gene encodes CDR1 SNHLY and CDR2 FYNNEI. The CDR3 length is 14 residues. CDR3 region: CASSRDSNNSPLHF. The CDR3 bases are TGTGCCTCGTCCCGGGACAGTAATAATTCACCCCTCCACTTT. Drawing the rest from reference TRBV2 and TRBJ1-6, the complete variable domain is EPEVTQTPSHQVTQMGQEVILRCVPISNHLYFYWYRQILGQKVEFLVSFYNNEISEKSEIFDDQFSVERPDGSNFTLKIRSTKLEDSAMYFCASSRDSNNSPLHFGNGTRLTVT.

Only one count was recorded for this clone. The identical CDR3 is also encoded by other nucleotide sequences in the sample. The chain uses TRBV30 and TRBJ1-2; D remains ambiguous. This CDR3 is 13 amino acids long. V was cut by 0 bases and J by 6 bases, with 11 bases left in between. From germline, CDR1 is GTSNPN and CDR2 SVGIG (reference sequence). In nucleotides, the CDR3 is TGTGCCTGGAGTGTGGGCCAGCCGGATGGCTACACCTTC. Protein sequence: CAWSVGQPDGYTF.